This T cell receptor beta chain was obtained from a study of control samples from healthy donors and cancer patients. The CDR3 runs 16 residues. The germline gives CDR1 SEHNR, CDR2 FQNEAQ (reference sequence). V trimming: 1 base; J trimming: 4 bases; junction bases outside the gene matches: 8. Libraries were prepared by immunoSEQ multiplex PCR; TCRdb keeps only in-frame clonotypes and omits some of them. Of about 130,000 clones in the sample, 87% were seen once. The sequence was obtained from a man in his late teens or twenties in good health. The chain joins TRBV7-9 to TRBJ1-1, with TRBD1 identical over 8 bases. The sequenced sample consisted of blood. The DNA of the CDR3 is TGTGCCAGCAGCTTAGAGGGGGACAGGTATGGCACTGAAGCTTTCTTT. Residues: CASSLEGDRYGTEAFF. Supplemented by reference TRBV7-9 and TRBJ1-1, the full variable domain reads DTGVSQNPRHKITKRGQNVTFRCDPISEHNRLYWYRQTLGQGPEFLTYFQNEAQLEKSRLLSDRFSAERPKGSFSTLEIQRTEQGDSAMYLCASSLEGDRYGTEAFFGQGTRLTVV.